This TCR beta chain is drawn from a study of blood T cell repertoires in COVID-19. This clone was seen at least ten times. Original processing notes: Estimates of nucleated cell counts were drawn from the amplification of reference gene primers. TCRdb keeps only in-frame clones here, not all; method: immunoSEQ multiplex PCR. For V, J and clone size, that table is used; D and trimming come from the DNA. This sample has roughly 150,000 clones; more than 65% occur once, and the top ten carry approximately 7.1%. The junction had 10 bases not matched to a gene; V was cut back by 0 bases and J by 6 bases. Germline V gives CDR1 MGHRA, CDR2 YSYEKL. The CDR3 runs 17 residues.

The material sequenced was peripheral blood. This chain links TRBV4-1 with TRBJ2-2; 7 nucleotides align to TRBD2. This sequence was found in a woman in her fifties or sixties in a cohort sampled during active or convalescent COVID-19. The CDR3 DNA is TGCGCCAGCAGCCAAGATGGTTTTGGGGGAGGGGCCGGGGAGCTGTTTTTT. Its protein is CASSQDGFGGGAGELFF.